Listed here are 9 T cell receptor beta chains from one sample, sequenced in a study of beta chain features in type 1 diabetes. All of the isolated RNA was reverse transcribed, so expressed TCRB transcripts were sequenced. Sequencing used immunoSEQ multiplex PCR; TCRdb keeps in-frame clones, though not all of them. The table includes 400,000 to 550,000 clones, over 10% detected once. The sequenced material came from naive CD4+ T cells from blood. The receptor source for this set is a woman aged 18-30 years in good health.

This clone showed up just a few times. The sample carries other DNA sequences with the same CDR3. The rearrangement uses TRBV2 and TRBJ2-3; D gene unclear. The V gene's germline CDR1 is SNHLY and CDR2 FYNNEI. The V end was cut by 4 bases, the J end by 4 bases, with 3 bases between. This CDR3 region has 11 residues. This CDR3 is CASSVPDTQYF. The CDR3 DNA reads TGTGCCAGCAGTGTCCCAGATACGCAGTATTTT. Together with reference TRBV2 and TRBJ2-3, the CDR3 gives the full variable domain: EPEVTQTPSHQVTQMGQEVILRCVPISNHLYFYWYRQILGQKVEFLVSFYNNEISEKSEIFDDQFSVERPDGSNFTLKIRSTKLEDSAMYFCASSVPDTQYFGPGTRLTVL.

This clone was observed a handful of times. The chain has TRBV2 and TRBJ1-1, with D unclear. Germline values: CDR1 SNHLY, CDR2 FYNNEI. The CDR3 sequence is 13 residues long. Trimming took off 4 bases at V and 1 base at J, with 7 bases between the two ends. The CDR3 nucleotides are TGTGCCAGCAGTGTGTCCCGGAACACTGAAGCTTTCTTT. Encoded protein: CASSVSRNTEAFF.

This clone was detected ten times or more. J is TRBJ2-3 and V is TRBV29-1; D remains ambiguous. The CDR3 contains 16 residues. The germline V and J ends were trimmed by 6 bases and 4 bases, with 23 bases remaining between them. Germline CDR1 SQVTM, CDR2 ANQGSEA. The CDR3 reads CSVADNLALGADTQYF. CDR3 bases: TGCAGCGTCGCCGACAACTTGGCATTGGGTGCAGATACGCAGTATTTT.

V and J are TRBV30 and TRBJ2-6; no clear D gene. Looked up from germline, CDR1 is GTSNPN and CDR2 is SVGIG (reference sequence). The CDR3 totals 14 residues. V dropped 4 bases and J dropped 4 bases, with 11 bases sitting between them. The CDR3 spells CAWNLGTGANVLTF. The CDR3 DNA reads TGTGCCTGGAATTTGGGTACCGGGGCCAACGTCCTGACTTTC.

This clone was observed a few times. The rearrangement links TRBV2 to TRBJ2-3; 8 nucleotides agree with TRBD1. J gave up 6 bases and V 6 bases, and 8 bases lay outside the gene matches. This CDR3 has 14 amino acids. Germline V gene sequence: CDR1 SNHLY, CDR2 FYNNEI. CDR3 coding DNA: TGTGCCAGCAGGGTCGACAGGGGCCCTGATACGCAGTATTTT. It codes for CASRVDRGPDTQYF.

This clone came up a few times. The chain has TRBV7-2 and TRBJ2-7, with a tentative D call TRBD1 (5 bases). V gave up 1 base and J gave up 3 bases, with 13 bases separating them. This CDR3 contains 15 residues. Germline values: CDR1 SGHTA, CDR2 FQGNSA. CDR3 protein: CASSLGGHLDYEQYV. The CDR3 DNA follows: TGTGCCAGCAGCTTAGGTGGACACCTCGACTACGAGCAGTACGTC.

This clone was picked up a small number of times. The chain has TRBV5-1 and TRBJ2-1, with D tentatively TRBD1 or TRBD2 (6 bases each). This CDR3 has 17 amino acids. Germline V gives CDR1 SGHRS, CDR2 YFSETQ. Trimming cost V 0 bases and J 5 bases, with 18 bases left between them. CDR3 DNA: TGCGCCAGCAGCTTGGGAACAGGGAGGTGGGACAACAATGAGCAGTTCTTC. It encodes CASSLGTGRWDNNEQFF.

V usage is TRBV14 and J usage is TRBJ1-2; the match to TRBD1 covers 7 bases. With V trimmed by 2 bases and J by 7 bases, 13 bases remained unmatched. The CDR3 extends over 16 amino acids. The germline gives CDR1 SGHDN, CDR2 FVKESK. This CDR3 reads CASSQTLTGTIFGYTF. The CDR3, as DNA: TGTGCCAGCAGCCAAACTTTGACAGGGACCATCTTTGGCTACACCTTC.

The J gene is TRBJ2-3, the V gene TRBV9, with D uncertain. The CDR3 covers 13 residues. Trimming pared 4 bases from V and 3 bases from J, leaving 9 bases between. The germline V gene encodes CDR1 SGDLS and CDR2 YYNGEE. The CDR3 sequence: CASSSTLTDTQYF. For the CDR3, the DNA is TGTGCCAGCAGCTCCACCCTTACAGATACGCAGTATTTT.